The clone carrying this T cell receptor (beta chain) was counted a few times. The sample comes from a study of blood T cell repertoires in COVID-19. In germline, CDR1 is SGDLS, CDR2 YYNGEE. The germline V and J ends were trimmed by 4 bases and 6 bases, with 19 bases remaining between them. The CDR3 runs to 15 residues. Per the study methods: Reference gene primer amplification yielded estimated nucleated cell counts. Produced via immunoSEQ multiplex PCR; TCRdb's table is partial and in-frame only. V and J calls and clone size follow that table, whereas D and trimming were derived from the DNA. The repertoire includes about 140,000 clones, about 81% of them detected once, and less than 4.5% sits in the top ten.

What was sequenced was peripheral blood. The TCR was taken from a woman aged 80 or older with acute or convalescent COVID-19. This chain joins TRBV9 and TRBJ1-2, with a weak D call TRBD1 (5 bases). The DNA of the CDR3 is TGTGCCAGCAGCTCCTACTATGGAGGGGTGGATGGCTACACCTTC. Translation gives CASSSYYGGVDGYTF.